These T cell receptor beta chains were read from a single sample in a study of glioma-infiltrating T cells after dendritic cell vaccination. Method: immunoSEQ multiplex PCR; TCRdb's copy keeps in-frame clones and lacks some. The repertoire holds around 90,000 clones, with 79% as singletons. The specimen was blood, collected before dendritic cell vaccination. Receptors originate from a human donor with glioblastoma. The CDR3 runs from the conserved cysteine through the conserved F or W.

j_call	v_call	cdr3_aa
TRBJ1-2	TRBV28	CASSLTSTVGYTF
TRBJ2-3	TRBV10-2	CASSRGGSGGPPAGTSTDTQYF
TRBJ2-7	TRBV27	CATGSNHEQYF
TRBJ2-2	TRBV2	CAIPSGAFASGELFF
TRBJ2-7	TRBV6-6	CASSSPGSGRTQYF
TRBJ1-2	TRBV11-2	CASSSRQGWLYGYTF
TRBJ1-2	TRBV28	CASSTGQGLDYGYTF
TRBJ2-2	TRBV19	CASSIQGRLNFPNTGELFF
TRBJ2-3	TRBV7-3	CASSLTSGSTDTQYF
TRBJ1-1	TRBV28	CASTMGGSTEAFF
TRBJ1-2	TRBV9	CASSVDPQGAGDGYTF
TRBJ1-2	TRBV6-5	CASSYVGGGGFYGYTF
TRBJ1-2	TRBV28	CASSSQGPYGYTF
TRBJ2-5	TRBV4-1	CASSQDRPSGRPQETQYF
TRBJ2-2	TRBV7-9	CASSLALSDRRTGELFF
TRBJ2-1	TRBV9	CASSVGTSGNYNEQFF
TRBJ1-3	TRBV2	CASSEGHRGIPIYF
TRBJ1-1	TRBV15	CATSRDPFGGTEAFF
TRBJ2-7	TRBV4-1	CASSQVSTGNYEQYF
TRBJ2-1	TRBV5-4	CASSLWSGSNEQFF
TRBJ2-4	TRBV6-4	CASRFRRTSGESKNIQYF
TRBJ1-2	TRBV4-1	CASSQENTGNYGYTF
TRBJ2-3	TRBV11-2	CASSLDRGRGADTQYF
TRBJ2-5	TRBV2	CASRQDTQETQYF
TRBJ1-1	TRBV6-1	CASTPNHRQLEAFF
TRBJ1-2	TRBV27	CASSSGGNYGYTF
TRBJ1-2	TRBV5-6	CASTRRGALNYGYTF
TRBJ2-7	TRBV6-6	CASTLSSGSTYEQYF
TRBJ2-7	TRBV6-4	CASSDCWTGDQPEQYF
TRBJ2-1	TRBV5-4	CAAGGTTYNEQFF
TRBJ1-1	TRBV6-5	CASLGTANTEAFF
TRBJ1-1	TRBV19	CASSPDDRLEVVTFF
TRBJ1-5	TRBV2	CASSLWGWTGEYEMQPQHF
TRBJ1-1	TRBV6-1	CASSERWGGHTEAFF
TRBJ1-1	TRBV5-6	CASSYPPGSTGAFF
TRBJ2-2	TRBV27	CASSGKADTTGELFF
TRBJ2-3	TRBV11-2	CASSWGEDTQYF
TRBJ1-2	TRBV28	CASSLAAANYGYTF
TRBJ2-7	TRBV6-1	CASRTVRTPEQYF
TRBJ2-1	TRBV28	CASSFYAAGSYNEQFF
TRBJ1-2	TRBV7-9	CASSLGNGNYGYTF
TRBJ2-7	TRBV28	CASLNEQYF
TRBJ2-5	TRBV7-1	CASSLGTTHKYF
TRBJ2-2	TRBV9	CASSVRGPPNTGELFF
TRBJ2-1	TRBV7-6	CASSSTIAGDTYNEQFF
TRBJ1-1	TRBV6-1	CASSPGADSTEAFF
TRBJ2-6	TRBV2	CASRQGSGANVLTF
TRBJ2-7	TRBV6-6	CASRRAAYEQYF
TRBJ1-5	TRBV6-5	CASSSTGRQPQHF
TRBJ1-1	TRBV5-6	CASSRGGPTINTEAFF
TRBJ2-1	TRBV9	CASSVVGTSGRGGNEQFF
TRBJ2-4	TRBV14	CASSQARSIQYF
TRBJ2-2	TRBV6-1	CASSERGVGAGELFF
TRBJ1-1	TRBV5-1	CASNPPGGHEAFF